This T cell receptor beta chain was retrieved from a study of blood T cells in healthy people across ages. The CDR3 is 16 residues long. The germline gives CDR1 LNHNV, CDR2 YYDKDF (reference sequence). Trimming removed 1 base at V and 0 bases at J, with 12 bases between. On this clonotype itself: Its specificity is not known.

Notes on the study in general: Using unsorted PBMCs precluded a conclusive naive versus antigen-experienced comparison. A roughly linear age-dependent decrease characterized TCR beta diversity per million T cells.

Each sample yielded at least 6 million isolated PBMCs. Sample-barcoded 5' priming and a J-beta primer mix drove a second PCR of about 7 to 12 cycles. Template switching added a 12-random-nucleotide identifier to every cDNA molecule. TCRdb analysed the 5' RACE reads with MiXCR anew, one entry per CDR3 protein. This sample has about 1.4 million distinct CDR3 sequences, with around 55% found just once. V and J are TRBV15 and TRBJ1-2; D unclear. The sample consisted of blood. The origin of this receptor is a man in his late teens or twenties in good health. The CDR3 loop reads CATSRGVGLPNYGYTF. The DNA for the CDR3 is TGTGCCACCAGCAGAGGGGTTGGCCTACCTAACTATGGCTACACCTTC.